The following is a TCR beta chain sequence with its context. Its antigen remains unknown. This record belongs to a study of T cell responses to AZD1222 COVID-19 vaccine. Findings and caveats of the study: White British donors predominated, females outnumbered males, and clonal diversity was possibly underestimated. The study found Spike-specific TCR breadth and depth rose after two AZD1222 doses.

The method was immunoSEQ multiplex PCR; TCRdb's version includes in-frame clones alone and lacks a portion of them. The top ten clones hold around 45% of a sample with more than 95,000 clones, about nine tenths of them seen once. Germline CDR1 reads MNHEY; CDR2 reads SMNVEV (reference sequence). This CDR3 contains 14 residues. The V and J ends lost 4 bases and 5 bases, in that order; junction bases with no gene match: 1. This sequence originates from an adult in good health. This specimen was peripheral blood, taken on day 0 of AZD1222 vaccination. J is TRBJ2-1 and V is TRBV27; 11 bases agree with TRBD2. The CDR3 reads CASSSGLADNEQFF. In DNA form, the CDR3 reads TGTGCCAGCAGTTCGGGACTAGCGGACAATGAGCAGTTCTTC.